Listed here is a single TCR beta chain. TCRB CDR3 was amplified from 2 ug genomic DNA or less. Repertoires were generated with immunoSEQ multiplex PCR, while TCRdb's copy carries only in-frame clones and drops some. The sample carries roughly 60,000 clones, 86% recorded once. The data stem from a study of glioma-infiltrating T cells after dendritic cell vaccination. V gave up 3 bases and J gave up 11 bases; unmatched junction bases: 11. Germline CDR1 and CDR2: KGHSH and LQKENI. The CDR3 runs 15 residues. Indicated time point: after dendritic cell vaccination, including at tumor progression/relapse. The sequencing here drew on blood, taken after dendritic cell vaccination. The TCR was taken from a human donor with glioblastoma. The V gene is TRBV18, the J gene TRBJ1-4; 8 bases agree with TRBD1. The CDR3, as DNA: TGTGCCAGCTCACCCGCAACATCAACAGGGGGGAAACTGTTTTTT. Protein: CASSPATSTGGKLFF.